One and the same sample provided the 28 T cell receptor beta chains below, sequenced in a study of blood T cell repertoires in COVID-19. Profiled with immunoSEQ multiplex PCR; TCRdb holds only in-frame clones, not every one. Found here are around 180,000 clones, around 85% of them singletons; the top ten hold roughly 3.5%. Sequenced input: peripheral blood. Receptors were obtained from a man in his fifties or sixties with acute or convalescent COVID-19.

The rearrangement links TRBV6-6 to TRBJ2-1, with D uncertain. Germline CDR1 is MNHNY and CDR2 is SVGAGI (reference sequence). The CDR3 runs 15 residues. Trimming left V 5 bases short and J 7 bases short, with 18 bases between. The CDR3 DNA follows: TGTGCCAGCAGTATCGACAAATATATTATGAATGAGCAGTTCTTC. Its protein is CASSIDKYIMNEQFF.

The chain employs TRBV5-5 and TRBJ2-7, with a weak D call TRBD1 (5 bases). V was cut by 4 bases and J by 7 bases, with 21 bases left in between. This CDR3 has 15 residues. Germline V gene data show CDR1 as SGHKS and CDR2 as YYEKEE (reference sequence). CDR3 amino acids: CASSRRTNALGEQYF. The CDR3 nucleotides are TGTGCCAGCAGCCGCCGGACAAACGCCCTGGGGGAGCAGTACTTC.

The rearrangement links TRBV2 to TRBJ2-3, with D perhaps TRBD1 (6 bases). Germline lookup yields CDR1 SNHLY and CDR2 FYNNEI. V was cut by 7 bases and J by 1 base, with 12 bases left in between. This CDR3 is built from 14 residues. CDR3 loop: CASKSGEGTDTQYF. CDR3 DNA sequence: TGTGCCAGCAAATCAGGGGAAGGCACAGATACGCAGTATTTT.

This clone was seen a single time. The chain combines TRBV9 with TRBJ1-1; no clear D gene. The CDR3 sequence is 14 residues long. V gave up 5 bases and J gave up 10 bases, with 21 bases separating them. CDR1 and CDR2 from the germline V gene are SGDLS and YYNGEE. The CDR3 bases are TGTGCCAGCAGTCAAACCCAGGAGAGTCGGGGAGCTTTCTTT. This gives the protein CASSQTQESRGAFF.

CDR3 DNA: TGTGCCAGCAGCCCCCATTCCGGCACTGAAGCTTTCTTT. It is translated as CASSPHSGTEAFF. The genes are TRBV3-1 (or the pseudogene TRBV3-2) and TRBJ1-1; D remains ambiguous. The CDR3 has 13 amino acids. Germline V CDR1 and CDR2: LGHDT, YNNKEL (reference sequence). V was trimmed by 4 bases and J by 4 bases, leaving 10 bases between them.

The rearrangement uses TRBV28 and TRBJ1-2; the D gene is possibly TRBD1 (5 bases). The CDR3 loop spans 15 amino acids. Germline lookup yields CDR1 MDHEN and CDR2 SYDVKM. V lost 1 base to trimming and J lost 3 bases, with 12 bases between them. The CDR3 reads CASSLSLGGDYGYTF. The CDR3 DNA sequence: TGTGCCAGCAGTTTATCCTTAGGAGGGGACTATGGCTACACCTTC.

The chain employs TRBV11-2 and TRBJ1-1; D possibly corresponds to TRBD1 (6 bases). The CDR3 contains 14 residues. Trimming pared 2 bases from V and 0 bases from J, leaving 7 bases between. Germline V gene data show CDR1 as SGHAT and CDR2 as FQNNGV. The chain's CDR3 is CASSLRTVNTEAFF. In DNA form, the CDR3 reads TGTGCCAGCAGCTTAAGGACAGTGAACACTGAAGCTTTCTTT.

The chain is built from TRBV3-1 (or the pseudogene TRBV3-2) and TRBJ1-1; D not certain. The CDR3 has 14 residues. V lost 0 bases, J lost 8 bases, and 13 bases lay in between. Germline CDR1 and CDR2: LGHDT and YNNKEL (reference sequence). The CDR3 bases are TGTGCCAGCAGCCAAGAGGTGGGTCGGGTAGAAGCTTTCTTT. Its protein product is CASSQEVGRVEAFF.

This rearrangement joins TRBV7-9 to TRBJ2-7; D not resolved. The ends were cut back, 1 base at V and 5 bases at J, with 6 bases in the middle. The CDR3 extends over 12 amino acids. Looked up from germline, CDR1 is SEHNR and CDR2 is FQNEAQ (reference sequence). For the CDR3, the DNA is TGTGCCAGCAGCTTAGAAACTCACGAGCAGTACTTC. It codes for CASSLETHEQYF.

CDR3 protein: CASSEWHAGGNNEQFF. CDR3 DNA sequence: TGTGCCAGCAGTGAATGGCACGCGGGGGGAAACAATGAGCAGTTCTTC. V is TRBV6-1 and J is TRBJ2-1; 8 bases map to TRBD2. Germline values: CDR1 MNHNS, CDR2 SASEGT. With V trimmed by 2 bases and J by 5 bases, 8 bases remained unmatched. The CDR3 is made up of 16 amino acids.

CDR3 nucleotide sequence: TGTGCCAGCAGCTCGGACCTACTAGGCGAGCAGTACTTC. Its translation is CASSSDLLGEQYF. The genes are TRBV2 and TRBJ2-7; a possible D gene is TRBD2 (5 bases). Germline V lookup: CDR1 SNHLY, CDR2 FYNNEI. The CDR3 contains 13 residues. Between the trimmed V and J ends, which lost 6 bases and 6 bases, there was a span of 15 bases.

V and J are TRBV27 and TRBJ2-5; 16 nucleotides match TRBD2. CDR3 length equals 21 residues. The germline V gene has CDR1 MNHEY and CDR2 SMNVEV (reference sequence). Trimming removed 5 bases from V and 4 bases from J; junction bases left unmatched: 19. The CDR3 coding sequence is TGTGCCAGCAGTGGGTCGACCGGGACTAGCGGGAGGGCCGGATGGGTAGAGACCCAGTACTTC. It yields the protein CASSGSTGTSGRAGWVETQYF.

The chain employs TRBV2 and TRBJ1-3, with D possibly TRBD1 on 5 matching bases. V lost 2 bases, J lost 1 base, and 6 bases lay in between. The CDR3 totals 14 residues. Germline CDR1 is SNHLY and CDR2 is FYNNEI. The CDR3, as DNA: TGTGCCAGCAGTGAACAGGGATCTGGAAACACCATATATTTT. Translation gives CASSEQGSGNTIYF.

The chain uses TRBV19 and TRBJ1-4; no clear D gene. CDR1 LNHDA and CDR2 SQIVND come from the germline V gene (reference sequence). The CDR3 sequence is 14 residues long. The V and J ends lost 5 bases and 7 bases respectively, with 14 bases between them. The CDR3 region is CASSPQAGSEKLFF. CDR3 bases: TGTGCCAGTAGTCCTCAGGCGGGGAGTGAAAAACTGTTTTTT. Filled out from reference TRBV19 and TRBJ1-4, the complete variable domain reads DGGITQSPKYLFRKEGQNVTLSCEQNLNHDAMYWYRQDPGQGLRLIYYSQIVNDFQKGDIAEGYSVSREKKESFPLTVTSAQKNPTAFYLCASSPQAGSEKLFFGSGTQLSVL.

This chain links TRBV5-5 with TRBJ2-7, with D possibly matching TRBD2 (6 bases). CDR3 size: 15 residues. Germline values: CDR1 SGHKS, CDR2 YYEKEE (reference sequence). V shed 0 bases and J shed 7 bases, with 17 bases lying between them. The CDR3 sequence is CASSLGESSGREQYF. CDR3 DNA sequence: TGTGCCAGCAGCTTGGGGGAATCCTCAGGGAGGGAGCAGTACTTC.

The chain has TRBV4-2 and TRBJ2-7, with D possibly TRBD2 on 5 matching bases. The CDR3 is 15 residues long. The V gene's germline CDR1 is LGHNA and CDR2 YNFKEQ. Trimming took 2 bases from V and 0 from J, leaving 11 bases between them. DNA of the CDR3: TGTGCCAGCAGCCAAACCGGGATAAGCTCCTACGAGCAGTACTTC. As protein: CASSQTGISSYEQYF.

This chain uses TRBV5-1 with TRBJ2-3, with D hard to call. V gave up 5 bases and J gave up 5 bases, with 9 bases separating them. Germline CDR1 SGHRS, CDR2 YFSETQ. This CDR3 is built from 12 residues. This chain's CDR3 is CASSRPGDTQYF. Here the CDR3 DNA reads TGCGCCAGCAGTCGACCGGGAGATACGCAGTATTTT.

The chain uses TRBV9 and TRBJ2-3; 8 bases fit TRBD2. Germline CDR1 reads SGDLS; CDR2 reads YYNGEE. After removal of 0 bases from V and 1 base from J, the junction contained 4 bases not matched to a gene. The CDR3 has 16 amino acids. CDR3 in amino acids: CASSVGLAMGTDTQYF. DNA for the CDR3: TGTGCCAGCAGCGTAGGACTAGCGATGGGCACAGATACGCAGTATTTT.

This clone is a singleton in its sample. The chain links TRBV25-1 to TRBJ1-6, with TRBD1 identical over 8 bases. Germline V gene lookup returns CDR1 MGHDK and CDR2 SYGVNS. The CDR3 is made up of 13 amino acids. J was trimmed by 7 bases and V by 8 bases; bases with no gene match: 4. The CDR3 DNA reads TGTGCCAGCCGGGACAGGAAGAATTCACCCCTCCACTTT. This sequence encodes CASRDRKNSPLHF.

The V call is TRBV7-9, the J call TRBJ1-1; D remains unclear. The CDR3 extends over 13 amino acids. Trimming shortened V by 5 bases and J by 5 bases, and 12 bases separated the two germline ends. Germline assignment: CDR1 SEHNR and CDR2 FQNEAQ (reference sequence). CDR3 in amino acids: CASSPPGGTEAFF. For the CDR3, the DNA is TGTGCCAGCAGCCCCCCAGGCGGGACTGAAGCTTTCTTT.

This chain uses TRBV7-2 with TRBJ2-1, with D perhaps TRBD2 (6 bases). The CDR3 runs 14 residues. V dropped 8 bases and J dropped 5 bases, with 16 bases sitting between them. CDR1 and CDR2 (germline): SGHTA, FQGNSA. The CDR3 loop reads CASHFGTQNNEQFF. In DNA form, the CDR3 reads TGTGCCAGCCACTTCGGGACTCAGAACAATGAGCAGTTCTTC.

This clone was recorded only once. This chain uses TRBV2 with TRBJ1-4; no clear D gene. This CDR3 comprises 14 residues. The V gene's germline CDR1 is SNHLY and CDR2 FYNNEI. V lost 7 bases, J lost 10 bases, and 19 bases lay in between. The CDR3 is CASTHHREKGKLFF. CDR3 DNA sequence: TGTGCCAGCACACATCACCGGGAAAAAGGAAAACTGTTTTTT.

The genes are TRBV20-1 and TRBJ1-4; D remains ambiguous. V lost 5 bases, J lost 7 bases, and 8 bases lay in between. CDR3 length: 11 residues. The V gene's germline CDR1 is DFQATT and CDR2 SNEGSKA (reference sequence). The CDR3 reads CSASFGEKLFF. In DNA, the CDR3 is TGCAGTGCTTCCTTCGGTGAAAAACTGTTTTTT.

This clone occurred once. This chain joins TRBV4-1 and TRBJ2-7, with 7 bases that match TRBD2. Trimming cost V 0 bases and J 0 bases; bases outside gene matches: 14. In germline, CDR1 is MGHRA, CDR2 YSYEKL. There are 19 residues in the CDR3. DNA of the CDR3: TGCGCCAGCAGCCAAGATGTAACACCCGGGACTACTTACTCCTACGAGCAGTACTTC. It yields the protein CASSQDVTPGTTYSYEQYF.

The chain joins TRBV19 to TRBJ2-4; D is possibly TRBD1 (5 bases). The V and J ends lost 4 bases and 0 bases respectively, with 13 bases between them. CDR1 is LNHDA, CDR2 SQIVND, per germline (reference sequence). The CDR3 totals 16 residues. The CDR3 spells CASSSKTAIAKNIQYF. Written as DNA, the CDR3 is TGTGCCAGTAGTAGCAAGACAGCTATAGCCAAAAACATTCAGTACTTC.

CDR3 in DNA: TGTGCCAGCAACCTGTGGGGAGCGGCGATCTACGAGCAGTACTTC. It specifies CASNLWGAAIYEQYF. The V gene is TRBV6-5, the J gene TRBJ2-7; D is possibly TRBD2 (5 bases). CDR3 length: 15 amino acids. V lost 7 bases and J lost 3, with 19 bases in between. Germline CDR1 and CDR2: MNHEY and SVGAGI.

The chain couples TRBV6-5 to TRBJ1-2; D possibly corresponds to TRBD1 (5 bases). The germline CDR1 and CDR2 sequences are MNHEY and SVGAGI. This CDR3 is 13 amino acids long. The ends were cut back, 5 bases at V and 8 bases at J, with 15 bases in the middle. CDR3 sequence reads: CASSQSQGQGYTF. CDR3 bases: TGTGCCAGCAGTCAGTCTCAGGGTCAGGGCTACACCTTC.

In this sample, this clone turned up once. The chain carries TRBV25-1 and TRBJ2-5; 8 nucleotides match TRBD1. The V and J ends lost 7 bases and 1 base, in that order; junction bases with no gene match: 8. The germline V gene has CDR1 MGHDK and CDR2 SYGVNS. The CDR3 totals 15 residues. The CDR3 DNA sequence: TGTGCCAGCAACCCCCCCGGACAGGGCCAAGAGACCCAGTACTTC. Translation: CASNPPGQGQETQYF.